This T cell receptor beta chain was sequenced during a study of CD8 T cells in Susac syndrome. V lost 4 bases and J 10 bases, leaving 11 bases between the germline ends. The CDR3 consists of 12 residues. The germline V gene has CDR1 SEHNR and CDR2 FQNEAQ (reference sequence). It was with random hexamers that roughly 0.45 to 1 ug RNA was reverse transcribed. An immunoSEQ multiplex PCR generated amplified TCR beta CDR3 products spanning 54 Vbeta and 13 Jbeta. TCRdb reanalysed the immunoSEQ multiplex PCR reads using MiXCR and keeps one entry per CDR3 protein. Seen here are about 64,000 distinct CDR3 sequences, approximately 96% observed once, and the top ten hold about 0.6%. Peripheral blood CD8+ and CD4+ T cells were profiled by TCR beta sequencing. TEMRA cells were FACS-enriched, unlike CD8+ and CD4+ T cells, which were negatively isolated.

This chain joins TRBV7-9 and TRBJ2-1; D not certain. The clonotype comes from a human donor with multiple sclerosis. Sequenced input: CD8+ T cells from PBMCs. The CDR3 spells CASSSLLGEQFF. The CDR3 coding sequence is TGTGCCAGCAGCTCCCTATTGGGCGAGCAGTTCTTC.